This T cell receptor beta chain was identified in a study of blood T cell repertoires in COVID-19. Study background: The cDNA or gDNA used as material had been derived from T cells, B-cell-depleted T cells, or PBMCs.

Clones were sequenced by immunoSEQ multiplex PCR, and TCRdb holds only the in-frame ones, with some missing. Found here are some 200,000 clones, 70% to 90% of them singletons; the top ten hold 2% to 2.5%. Trimming removed 6 bases at V and 2 bases at J, with 16 bases between. This CDR3 contains 15 residues. Germline CDR1 reads KGHSH; CDR2 reads LQKENI. V usage is TRBV18 and J usage is TRBJ2-5, with a possible D match to TRBD2 (5 bases). Specimen: peripheral blood. The clonotype was recovered from a woman aged 45-65 years with acute or convalescent COVID-19. The CDR3 protein is CASSPGRGEQETQYF. The CDR3 bases are TGTGCCAGCTCCCCCGGACGGGGAGAGCAAGAGACCCAGTACTTC.